The 31 T cell receptor beta chains presented below share a single source sample, sequenced in a study of blood T cell repertoires in COVID-19. The data were produced by immunoSEQ multiplex PCR, yet TCRdb's version contains in-frame clones alone and is incomplete. The sample holds 150,000 to 200,000 clones, roughly nine tenths seen once. The sample consisted of PBMCs or T cells enriched from blood (not recorded which). These receptors all stem from a woman aged 18-30 years who had recovered from COVID-19.

This clone was counted once. The chain employs TRBV24-1 and TRBJ2-7; D might be TRBD1 (5 bases). CDR1 KGHDR and CDR2 SFDVKD come from the germline V gene. V shed 4 bases and J shed 2 bases, with 17 bases lying between them. This CDR3 is 16 amino acids long. CDR3 sequence (DNA): TGTGCCACCAGTGACCCTGACAGTGGGGCAACCTACGAGCAGTACTTC. Amino acid sequence: CATSDPDSGATYEQYF.

The CDR3 loop is CASSSGTSSSDTQYF. For the CDR3, the DNA is TGTGCCAGCAGTTCTGGGACTAGCAGTTCAGATACGCAGTATTTT. The chain has TRBV27 and TRBJ2-3, with 9 nucleotides matching TRBD2. With V trimmed by 4 bases and J by 4 bases, 6 bases remained unmatched. The CDR3 runs to 15 residues. CDR1 and CDR2 (germline): MNHEY, SMNVEV (reference sequence).

This rearrangement joins TRBV28 to TRBJ2-7, with 7 bases matching TRBD1. CDR1 is MDHEN, CDR2 SYDVKM, per germline. CDR3 size: 13 residues. Losses at the gene ends were 6 bases for V and 0 bases for J; bases not matched to a gene: 2. The CDR3 bases are TGTGCCAGCAGAGACAGGGACTCCTACGAGCAGTACTTC. It codes for CASRDRDSYEQYF.

J is TRBJ1-4 and V is TRBV30; D is unresolved. Trimming took off 1 base at V and 8 bases at J, with 17 bases between the two ends. The CDR3 runs to 15 residues. Germline-derived CDR1 and CDR2 are GTSNPN and SVGIG (reference sequence). The CDR3 sequence is CAWSAAGYTGEKLFF. The DNA of the CDR3 is TGTGCCTGGAGTGCAGCCGGGTACACTGGGGAAAAACTGTTTTTT.

This rearrangement joins TRBV5-6 to TRBJ2-7, with TRBD1 matching 8 bases. CDR1 and CDR2 (germline): SGHDT, YYEEEE. Trimming removed 0 bases from V and 5 bases from J; junction bases left unmatched: 1. This CDR3 comprises 13 residues. CDR3 region: CASSLGQGNEQYF. In DNA, the CDR3 is TGTGCCAGCAGCTTGGGACAGGGGAACGAGCAGTACTTC.

CDR3 protein: CASRQGSGQPQHF. The CDR3 DNA reads TGTGCCAGCCGCCAGGGTTCAGGGCAGCCCCAGCATTTT. The chain couples TRBV12-3 or TRBV12-4 to TRBJ1-5; a possible D gene is TRBD1 (5 bases). This CDR3 comprises 13 residues. V lost 8 bases to trimming and J lost 7 bases, with 15 bases between them.

V gene TRBV24-1 combines with J gene TRBJ1-5; D call uncertain. CDR1 is KGHDR, CDR2 SFDVKD, per germline. This CDR3 is built from 15 residues. Trimming stripped 10 bases from V and 0 bases from J, with 15 bases between. CDR3 protein: CATGARPHSNQPQHF. In DNA form, the CDR3 reads TGTGCCACGGGAGCCCGCCCTCATAGCAATCAGCCCCAGCATTTT.

The rearrangement joins TRBV6-6 to TRBJ1-2, with D possibly being TRBD1 (5 bases). Per germline, CDR1 MNHNY and CDR2 SVGAGI (reference sequence). Between the trimmed V and J ends, which lost 2 bases and 5 bases, there was a span of 12 bases. The CDR3 totals 14 residues. The CDR3 DNA reads as TGTGCCAGCAGTTACGGGGGGGAAAGTTATGGCTACACCTTC. This sequence encodes CASSYGGESYGYTF.

The V call is TRBV27, the J call TRBJ2-7; D is perhaps TRBD1 (6 bases). Trimming pared 2 bases from V and 3 bases from J, leaving 11 bases between. The CDR3 loop spans 14 amino acids. In germline, CDR1 is MNHEY, CDR2 SMNVEV (reference sequence). The CDR3 sequence: CASSLGGSYYEQYF. The CDR3 nucleotides are TGTGCCAGCAGTTTAGGGGGCAGCTACTACGAGCAGTACTTC.

This clone was counted many times. V and J are TRBV6-2 or TRBV6-3 and TRBJ2-5, with 12 bases aligning to TRBD2. With V trimmed by 2 bases and J by 2 bases, 0 bases remained unmatched. This CDR3 has 15 amino acids. Germline-derived CDR1 and CDR2 are MNHEY and SVGEGT. CDR3 in DNA: TGTGCCAGCAGTTACACTAGCGGGGGGCAAGAGACCCAGTACTTC. It encodes CASSYTSGGQETQYF.

The chain combines TRBV19 with TRBJ1-1; tentative D call: TRBD1 (5 bases). Germline V gene data show CDR1 as LNHDA and CDR2 as SQIVND (reference sequence). The CDR3 is 13 amino acids. The germline V and J ends were trimmed by 6 bases and 1 base, with 9 bases remaining between them. CDR3 in DNA: TGTGCCAGTAGGCAGGGAAGGAACACTGAAGCTTTCTTT. Its protein product is CASRQGRNTEAFF.

The chain carries TRBV4-2 and TRBJ2-2; TRBD1 matches 11 bases. The CDR3 sequence is 21 residues long. The germline gives CDR1 LGHNA, CDR2 YNFKEQ. V shed 4 bases, J shed 4 bases, and the junction held 20 bases outside the gene matches. The CDR3 coding sequence is TGTGCCAGCAGCCGTATAATCAGAACTAGGACAGGGGGCGAAGTCACCGGGGAGCTGTTTTTT. Encoded protein: CASSRIIRTRTGGEVTGELFF.

This rearrangement joins TRBV21-1 to TRBJ1-3. TRBV21-1 is reported as a pseudogene. The CDR3 spans 17 residues. For the CDR3, the DNA is TGTGCCAGCAGAGGGAGGGGGGCAGACATCTCTGGAAACACCATATATTTT. Translation gives CASRGRGADISGNTIYF.

V gene TRBV5-6 combines with J gene TRBJ2-3, with 7 positions matching TRBD1. Germline lookup yields CDR1 SGHDT and CDR2 YYEEEE. This CDR3 is 12 amino acids long. V gave up 3 bases and J gave up 13 bases; unmatched junction bases: 8. CDR3 protein: CASSSTGTFEYF. The CDR3, as DNA: TGTGCCAGCAGCTCGACAGGGACCTTTGAGTATTTT. The complete variable domain, with remaining parts taken from reference TRBV5-6 and TRBJ2-3, reads DAGVTQSPTHLIKTRGQQVTLRCSPKSGHDTVSWYQQALGQGPQFIFQYYEEEERQRGNFPDRFSGHQFPNYSSELNVNALLLGDSALYLCASSSTGTFEYFGPGTRLTVL.

The V and J genes are TRBV6-5 and TRBJ1-3; D uncertain. This CDR3 contains 14 residues. Germline V gene data show CDR1 as MNHEY and CDR2 as SVGAGI. Deletions cut 6 bases from V and 4 bases from J, with 13 bases between. DNA of the CDR3: TGTGCCAGCAGGAAAAAACCCGGGGGAAACACCATATATTTT. Its protein is CASRKKPGGNTIYF.

This clone was recorded once. The J gene is TRBJ2-7, the V gene TRBV12-5; 7 bases agree with TRBD1. The trim removed 1 base at V and 3 bases at J, leaving 6 bases unmatched. Germline loops: CDR1 LGHNT, CDR2 FRNRAP. The CDR3 has 15 residues. In DNA, the CDR3 is TGTGCTAGTGGTTTGGAGCCGGGACAGCACTACGAGCAGTACTTC. Residues: CASGLEPGQHYEQYF.

The rearrangement links TRBV7-8 to TRBJ1-1; D is ambiguous. V was trimmed by 5 bases and J by 2 bases, leaving 9 bases between them. The CDR3 totals 13 residues. Germline lookup yields CDR1 SGHVS and CDR2 FQNEAQ. The chain's CDR3 is CASSPQENTEAFF. CDR3 DNA sequence: TGTGCCAGCAGCCCCCAGGAAAACACTGAAGCTTTCTTT. Variable domain in full (rest from reference TRBV7-8 and TRBJ1-1): GAGVSQSPRYKVAKRGQDVALRCDPISGHVSLFWYQQALGQGPEFLTYFQNEAQLDKSGLPSDRFFAERPEGSVSTLKIQRTQQEDSAVYLCASSPQENTEAFFGQGTRLTVV.

The V and J genes are TRBV3-1 (or the pseudogene TRBV3-2) and TRBJ1-5; D is perhaps TRBD1 (5 bases). V lost 0 bases and J lost 0, with 15 bases in between. Germline assignment: CDR1 LGHDT and CDR2 YNNKEL (reference sequence). This CDR3 spans 18 amino acids. CDR3: CASSQDPYGGDSNQPQHF. Here the CDR3 DNA reads TGTGCCAGCAGCCAAGATCCGTACGGGGGTGATAGCAATCAGCCCCAGCATTTT.

The rearrangement joins TRBV27 to TRBJ2-2; 8 nucleotides agree with TRBD2. Germline loops: CDR1 MNHEY, CDR2 SMNVEV (reference sequence). Germline trimming cut 5 bases from V and 3 bases from J; bases unmatched to any gene: 5. The CDR3 runs to 15 residues. CDR3 residues: CASSPAGDYTGELFF. The CDR3 DNA reads as TGTGCCAGCAGTCCAGCGGGGGACTACACCGGGGAGCTGTTTTTT.

This chain joins TRBV12-3 or TRBV12-4 and TRBJ1-5; D unresolved. Trimming took off 6 bases at V and 7 bases at J, with 10 bases between the two ends. This CDR3 is 12 amino acids long. The CDR3 DNA is TGTGCCAGCAGCCCTCGTCCGCAGCCCCAGCATTTT. Translated: CASSPRPQPQHF.

The V gene is TRBV7-9, the J gene TRBJ1-1, with D perhaps TRBD1 (6 bases). CDR1 SEHNR and CDR2 FQNEAQ come from the germline V gene (reference sequence). The germline V and J ends were trimmed by 5 bases and 4 bases, with 17 bases remaining between them. The CDR3 is made up of 15 amino acids. This chain's CDR3 is CASSRAGEGSTEAFF. As DNA, the CDR3 is TGTGCCAGCAGCCGTGCAGGGGAAGGGAGCACTGAAGCTTTCTTT.

The genes are TRBV14 and TRBJ2-7; D may be TRBD1 (5 bases). Germline assignment: CDR1 SGHDN and CDR2 FVKESK. Trimming pared 3 bases from V and 9 bases from J, leaving 18 bases between. CDR3 size: 14 residues. CDR3 loop: CASSQSRSSQVQYF. DNA for the CDR3: TGTGCCAGCAGCCAGAGCAGGTCCTCACAGGTGCAGTACTTC.

This chain links TRBV13 with TRBJ1-2; 8 positions match TRBD1. This CDR3 has 16 amino acids. V dropped 6 bases and J dropped 8; count of bases not matched to a gene: 17. Germline V gives CDR1 PRHDT, CDR2 FYEKMQ (reference sequence). CDR3 bases: TGTGCCAGCAGTCTAGGTGGGCAGGGGGCGACTAGGGGCTACACCTTC. Its translation: CASSLGGQGATRGYTF.

The V call is TRBV27, the J call TRBJ1-6, with TRBD1 matching over 7 bases. The junction had 8 bases not matched to a gene; V was cut back by 2 bases and J by 7 bases. The V gene's germline CDR1 is MNHEY and CDR2 SMNVEV (reference sequence). CDR3 size: 16 residues. CDR3: CASSLRPTGFNSPLHF. The CDR3 DNA is TGTGCCAGCAGTTTACGCCCGACAGGGTTCAATTCACCCCTCCACTTT.

This chain uses TRBV15 with TRBJ2-3, with a weak D call TRBD2 (6 bases). CDR1 is LNHNV, CDR2 YYDKDF, per germline (reference sequence). V was clipped by 3 bases and J by 3 bases, with 16 bases between them. The CDR3 spans 16 residues. CDR3 nucleotides: TGTGCCACCAGCAGCGACGCCGGGACTTTGACAGATACGCAGTATTTT. It yields the protein CATSSDAGTLTDTQYF.

The chain has TRBV9 and TRBJ1-2; 9 bases are shared with TRBD1. Germline V CDR1 and CDR2: SGDLS, YYNGEE. With 4 bases clipped from V and 10 bases from J, the junction kept 11 bases outside the gene matches. This CDR3 has 14 amino acids. The CDR3 spells CASSPRDDRGIYTF. The DNA for the CDR3 is TGTGCCAGCAGCCCCCGCGATGACAGGGGGATCTACACCTTC.

V is TRBV11-2 and J is TRBJ1-5; D ambiguous. This CDR3 comprises 16 residues. From germline, CDR1 is SGHAT and CDR2 FQNNGV. The V and J ends lost 1 base and 0 bases respectively, with 10 bases between them. The chain's CDR3 is CASSLVQSLSNQPQHF. In nucleotides, the CDR3 is TGTGCCAGCAGCTTAGTACAGAGCCTTAGCAATCAGCCCCAGCATTTT.

The rearrangement links TRBV19 to TRBJ2-7; 9 bases fit TRBD1. The CDR3 is made up of 13 amino acids. Germline V gene sequence: CDR1 LNHDA, CDR2 SQIVND (reference sequence). Losses at the gene ends were 10 bases for V and 6 bases for J; bases not matched to a gene: 10. The CDR3 DNA is TGTGCCACAAGACCGGGACAGGGTCGCGAGCAGTACTTC. Translation: CATRPGQGREQYF.

The V and J genes are TRBV7-9 and TRBJ1-2; D is unresolved. V was clipped by 1 base and J by 6 bases, with 12 bases between them. Germline V gene data show CDR1 as SEHNR and CDR2 as FQNEAQ (reference sequence). The CDR3 extends over 14 amino acids. The CDR3 DNA is TGTGCCAGCAGCTTAGGCCCGCTAGTAGATGGCTACACCTTC. This gives the protein CASSLGPLVDGYTF. Supplemented by reference TRBV7-9 and TRBJ1-2, the full variable domain reads DTGVSQNPRHKITKRGQNVTFRCDPISEHNRLYWYRQTLGQGPEFLTYFQNEAQLEKSRLLSDRFSAERPKGSFSTLEIQRTEQGDSAMYLCASSLGPLVDGYTFGSGTRLTVV.

V usage is TRBV5-1 and J usage is TRBJ2-7; D is undetermined. V was clipped by 0 bases and J by 6 bases, with 10 bases between them. CDR1 is SGHRS, CDR2 YFSETQ, per germline. This CDR3 region has 13 residues. CDR3 nucleotide sequence: TGCGCCAGCAGCTTGGAGGTTCGCGGCGAGCAGTACTTC. Protein: CASSLEVRGEQYF.

The chain is built from TRBV30 and TRBJ1-3; D remains ambiguous. The length of the CDR3 is 14 residues. Trimming removed 3 bases from V and 0 bases from J, with 9 bases in between. Germline V gives CDR1 GTSNPN, CDR2 SVGIG (reference sequence). CDR3 residues: CAWSSTISGNTIYF. The CDR3 DNA reads TGTGCCTGGAGCTCGACAATCTCTGGAAACACCATATATTTT.